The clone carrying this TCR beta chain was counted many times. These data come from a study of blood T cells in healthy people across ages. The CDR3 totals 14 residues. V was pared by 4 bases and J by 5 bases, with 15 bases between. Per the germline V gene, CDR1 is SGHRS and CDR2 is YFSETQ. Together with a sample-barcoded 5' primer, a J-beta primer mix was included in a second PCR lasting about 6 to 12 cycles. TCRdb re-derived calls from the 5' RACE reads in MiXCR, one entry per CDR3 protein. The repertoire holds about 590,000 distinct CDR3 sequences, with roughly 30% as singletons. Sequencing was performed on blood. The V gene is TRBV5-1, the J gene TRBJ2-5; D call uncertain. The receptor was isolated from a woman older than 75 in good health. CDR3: CASSGPSSSETQYF. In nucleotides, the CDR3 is TGCGCCAGCAGCGGACCTTCGAGTTCGGAGACCCAGTACTTC.